Described below is a single T cell receptor beta chain sequence and its context. As handled by the study authors: Using reference gene primer amplification, nucleated cell counts were estimated. Data came from immunoSEQ multiplex PCR; TCRdb stores just in-frame clones and leaves some out. Clone size and V and J calls were adopted from that table, with D and trimming inferred from the DNA. The sample lists 150,000 to 170,000 clones; roughly four fifths were seen once. These data belong to a study of blood T cell repertoires in COVID-19. Study-wide context: From the United States, Italy and Spain came samples of acute and convalescent COVID-19. T cells, B-cell-depleted T cells, or PBMCs provided the cDNA or gDNA that served as material.

Germline values: CDR1 SGHTA, CDR2 FQGTGA. The trim removed 5 bases at V and 2 bases at J, leaving 9 bases unmatched. The CDR3 totals 15 residues. The sample consisted of peripheral blood. V and J are TRBV7-3 and TRBJ2-7; TRBD1 matches 7 bases. This TCR was recovered from a man aged 80 or over with acute or convalescent COVID-19. The CDR3 is CASSVSTGSTYEQYF. Written as DNA, the CDR3 is TGTGCCAGCAGCGTTTCGACAGGGTCCACCTACGAGCAGTACTTC.